This entry lists 27 T cell receptor beta chains sequenced from one sample in a study of control samples from healthy donors and cancer patients. Produced via immunoSEQ multiplex PCR; TCRdb's table is partial and in-frame only. The sample holds 76,000 or so clones, 89% seen once. Sample: PBMCs. The receptors were gathered from a woman aged 50 to 60 with colorectal cancer.

The chain recombines TRBV2 with TRBJ1-5; D call uncertain. V shed 4 bases and J shed 6 bases, with 10 bases lying between them. This CDR3 spans 13 amino acids. Germline V CDR1 and CDR2: SNHLY, FYNNEI. The CDR3 DNA reads TGTGCCAGCAGTGCGGAGGCAGGTCAGCCCCAGCATTTT. This gives the protein CASSAEAGQPQHF.

The chain has TRBV19 and TRBJ1-5, with a tentative D call TRBD1 (5 bases). CDR1 and CDR2 (germline): LNHDA, SQIVND (reference sequence). The V end was cut by 5 bases, the J end by 3 bases, with 14 bases between. The CDR3 runs to 15 residues. Here the CDR3 reads CASSPNSGANQPQHF. DNA for the CDR3: TGTGCCAGTAGTCCGAATTCCGGGGCCAATCAGCCCCAGCATTTT.

A few counts support this clone. The genes are TRBV19 and TRBJ1-6; tentatively, D is TRBD1 (5 bases). This CDR3 contains 12 residues. Germline V gene data show CDR1 as LNHDA and CDR2 as SQIVND (reference sequence). Trimming removed 6 bases from V and 14 bases from J, with 14 bases in between. For the CDR3, the DNA is TGTGCCAGTAGCCCTCGGGAGGGGACCCTCCACTTT. The encoded protein is CASSPREGTLHF. Full variable domain (remainder filled in from reference TRBV19 and TRBJ1-6): DGGITQSPKYLFRKEGQNVTLSCEQNLNHDAMYWYRQDPGQGLRLIYYSQIVNDFQKGDIAEGYSVSREKKESFPLTVTSAQKNPTAFYLCASSPREGTLHFGNGTRLTVT.

The rearrangement uses TRBV4-3 and TRBJ2-1; no firm D call. Germline V gives CDR1 LGHNA, CDR2 YSLEER. With 3 bases removed from V and 8 bases from J, the gap between germline ends came to 8 bases. The CDR3 totals 12 residues. CDR3 nucleotide sequence: TGCGCCAGCAGCCAGGTTGACGATGAGCAGTTCTTC. Protein sequence: CASSQVDDEQFF.

The V gene is TRBV4-2, the J gene TRBJ1-5; TRBD1 aligns across 8 bases. Germline V gives CDR1 LGHNA, CDR2 YNFKEQ. This CDR3 has 19 amino acids. With V trimmed by 0 bases and J by 0 bases, 10 bases remained unmatched. The CDR3 is CASSQEDPRTGYSNQPQHF. CDR3 coding DNA: TGTGCCAGCAGCCAAGAAGATCCGAGGACAGGGTATAGCAATCAGCCCCAGCATTTT.

The chain is built from TRBV5-4 and TRBJ2-2; TRBD1 matches at 7 bases. CDR1 is SGHNT and CDR2 is YYREEE in the germline V gene (reference sequence). V lost 3 bases to trimming and J lost 1 base; unmatched junction nucleotides: 6. CDR3 length equals 16 residues. The chain's CDR3 is CASSSGRQGNTGELFF. DNA for the CDR3: TGTGCCAGCAGCTCGGGGAGACAGGGGAACACCGGGGAGCTGTTTTTT.

The rearrangement uses TRBV12-3 or TRBV12-4 and TRBJ2-7; no definite D call. Deletions cut 6 bases from V and 7 bases from J, with 13 bases between. This CDR3 spans 12 amino acids. CDR3 region: CASSLALREQYV. The CDR3 region has the DNA TGTGCCAGCAGCTTGGCTCTGAGAGAGCAGTACGTC.

The CDR3 loop is CASSLVGHEQFF. As DNA, the CDR3 is TGTGCCAGCAGCTTGGTAGGGCATGAGCAGTTCTTC. The rearrangement uses TRBV5-4 and TRBJ2-1; unclear D gene. Trimming stripped 0 bases from V and 8 bases from J, with 6 bases between. CDR3 length: 12 residues. The germline V gene has CDR1 SGHNT and CDR2 YYREEE (reference sequence).

V and J are TRBV4-3 and TRBJ2-5, with D perhaps TRBD2 (6 bases). The CDR3 sequence is 13 residues long. The germline gives CDR1 LGHNA, CDR2 YSLEER. V was pared by 4 bases and J by 1 base, with 7 bases between. This CDR3 reads CASSPGSQETQYF. CDR3 in DNA: TGCGCCAGCAGCCCCGGGAGCCAAGAGACCCAGTACTTC.

CDR3 sequence (DNA): TGTGCCAGCAGCTTAGAGCCTAACACTGAAGCTTTCTTT. This translates into CASSLEPNTEAFF. The chain couples TRBV7-6 to TRBJ1-1; unclear D gene. V was pared by 1 base and J by 2 bases, with 5 bases between. The CDR3 is 13 residues long. Per germline, CDR1 SGHVS and CDR2 FNYEAQ. The full variable domain, rest sourced from reference TRBV7-6 and TRBJ1-1, is GAGVSQSPRYKVTKRGQDVALRCDPISGHVSLYWYRQALGQGPEFLTYFNYEAQQDKSGLPNDRFSAERPEGSISTLTIQRTEQRDSAMYRCASSLEPNTEAFFGQGTRLTVV.

This rearrangement joins TRBV19 to TRBJ1-6, with TRBD1 matching over 7 bases. The germline V gene encodes CDR1 LNHDA and CDR2 SQIVND (reference sequence). V trimming: 3 bases; J trimming: 8 bases; junction bases outside the gene matches: 7. The CDR3 has 15 amino acids. The CDR3 bases are TGTGCCAGTAGTATTTCTGACAGGGCGTATTCACCCCTCCACTTT. Amino acids: CASSISDRAYSPLHF.

The genes are TRBV4-1 and TRBJ2-2; 9 nucleotides line up with TRBD2. Germline loops: CDR1 MGHRA, CDR2 YSYEKL. The CDR3 has 16 residues. Trimming removed 0 bases from V and 1 base from J; junction bases left unmatched: 0. In DNA, the CDR3 is TGCGCCAGCAGCCAAGAACTAGCGGGGAACACCGGGGAGCTGTTTTTT. It specifies CASSQELAGNTGELFF.

This rearrangement joins TRBV6-2 or TRBV6-3 to TRBJ2-7; 10 nucleotides match TRBD1. Germline V gene lookup returns CDR1 MNHEY and CDR2 SVGEGT. The CDR3 length is 14 residues. V was clipped by 5 bases and J by 6 bases; unmatched bases: 7. CDR3 nucleotides: TGTGCCAGCAGTCGAGGACAGGGGGTCTCCGAGCAGTACGTC. Translation: CASSRGQGVSEQYV.

There are a few counts of this clone. The chain employs TRBV28 and TRBJ1-5; D is ambiguous. Germline assignment: CDR1 MDHEN and CDR2 SYDVKM. V was trimmed by 6 bases and J by 3 bases, leaving 9 bases between them. The CDR3 is 13 residues long. This CDR3 reads CASSDDNNQPQHF. In DNA, the CDR3 is TGTGCCAGCAGCGACGACAACAATCAGCCCCAGCATTTT.

The chain has TRBV20-1 and TRBJ2-1; D may be TRBD1 (5 bases). This CDR3 comprises 14 residues. V was clipped by 3 bases and J by 3 bases, with 12 bases between them. CDR1 is DFQATT and CDR2 is SNEGSKA in the germline V gene (reference sequence). CDR3 DNA: TGCAGTGCTAGTCTCCCCAGGGACTACAATGAGCAGTTCTTC. It is translated as CSASLPRDYNEQFF.

The count of this clone is one. CDR3 amino acids: CASSPSRSGVNTEAFF. The DNA of the CDR3 is TGTGCCAGCTCACCTAGTAGGTCCGGGGTGAACACTGAAGCTTTCTTT. This chain links TRBV18 with TRBJ1-1; D is unresolved. Germline V lookup: CDR1 KGHSH, CDR2 LQKENI. V was pared by 3 bases and J by 0 bases, with 14 bases between. This CDR3 spans 16 amino acids.

The rearrangement joins TRBV4-3 to TRBJ1-1, with a weak D call TRBD1 (6 bases). The germline gives CDR1 LGHNA, CDR2 YSLEER. The CDR3 runs 16 residues. The ends were cut back, 0 bases at V and 1 base at J, with 12 bases in the middle. The CDR3 loop is CASSQDRRTANTEAFF. The CDR3 bases are TGCGCCAGCAGCCAAGATAGGAGGACAGCGAACACTGAAGCTTTCTTT.

This sequence joins TRBV3-1 (or the pseudogene TRBV3-2) and TRBJ2-3, with 9 bases matching TRBD2. The CDR3 runs 17 residues. The V gene's germline CDR1 is LGHDT and CDR2 YNNKEL (reference sequence). The ends lost 1 base at V and 4 bases at J; junction bases unmatched: 9. CDR3 region: CASSQGSSGEWADTQYF. The DNA of the CDR3 is TGTGCCAGCAGCCAAGGTTCTAGCGGGGAGTGGGCAGATACGCAGTATTTT.

As concerns this clone: The sample has other DNA sequences that encode this CDR3 too. The chain joins TRBV7-2 to TRBJ1-1; D is unclear. V lost 1 base, J lost 1 base, and 4 bases lay in between. CDR3 size: 13 residues. Germline assignment: CDR1 SGHTA and CDR2 FQGNSA. This CDR3 is CASSLGQNTEAFF. Written as DNA, the CDR3 is TGTGCCAGCAGCTTAGGCCAGAACACTGAAGCTTTCTTT. The full variable domain, with the rest looked up from reference TRBV7-2 and TRBJ1-1, is GAGVSQSPSNKVTEKGKDVELRCDPISGHTALYWYRQSLGQGLEFLIYFQGNSAPDKSGLPSDRFSAERTGGSVSTLTIQRTQQEDSAVYLCASSLGQNTEAFFGQGTRLTVV.

Concerning this clone: Other DNA sequences from this sample encode an identical CDR3 as well. The V and J genes are TRBV3-1 (or the pseudogene TRBV3-2) and TRBJ2-1, with 9 bases matching TRBD2. V gave up 3 bases and J gave up 5 bases; unmatched junction bases: 2. CDR3 length: 14 amino acids. Germline V CDR1 and CDR2: LGHDT, YNNKEL (reference sequence). This CDR3 reads CASSQRGGHNEQFF. CDR3 DNA: TGTGCCAGCAGCCAGCGGGGGGGCCACAATGAGCAGTTCTTC.

This clone was counted once. The rearrangement links TRBV2 to TRBJ1-1; weak D call: TRBD1 (5 bases). The length of the CDR3 is 13 residues. With 4 bases removed from V and 2 bases from J, the gap between germline ends came to 8 bases. CDR1 and CDR2 from the germline V gene are SNHLY and FYNNEI. CDR3 region: CASSGQQNTEAFF. The DNA of the CDR3 is TGTGCCAGCAGTGGACAGCAAAACACTGAAGCTTTCTTT.

This clone appeared once. The chain uses TRBV7-2 and TRBJ2-1; 11 bases match TRBD2. Per the germline V gene, CDR1 is SGHTA and CDR2 is FQGNSA. The CDR3 is 15 residues long. J was trimmed by 5 bases and V by 3 bases; bases with no gene match: 3. CDR3 loop: CASSLTSGVDNEQFF. The CDR3 region has the DNA TGTGCCAGCAGCTTGACTAGCGGGGTCGACAATGAGCAGTTCTTC.

J is TRBJ1-5 and V is TRBV19; D not resolved. V was shortened by 7 bases and J by 2 bases, with 18 bases between the two germline ends. CDR1 and CDR2 from the germline V gene are LNHDA and SQIVND (reference sequence). CDR3 size: 16 residues. The CDR3 here is CASIPATGLGNQPQHF. DNA of the CDR3: TGTGCCAGTATTCCCGCCACGGGGTTAGGCAATCAGCCCCAGCATTTT.

This chain links TRBV28 with TRBJ1-4; possibly TRBD1 for D (5 bases). Germline V gene lookup returns CDR1 MDHEN and CDR2 SYDVKM. The CDR3 covers 13 residues. Trimming stripped 7 bases from V and 6 bases from J, with 12 bases between. The CDR3 is CASIGPGYEKLFF. CDR3 coding DNA: TGTGCCAGCATTGGGCCAGGGTATGAAAAACTGTTTTTT. Full variable domain (rest looked up from reference TRBV28 and TRBJ1-4): DVKVTQSSRYLVKRTGEKVFLECVQDMDHENMFWYRQDPGLGLRLIYFSYDVKMKEKGDIPEGYSVSREKKERFSLILESASTNQTSMYLCASIGPGYEKLFFGSGTQLSVL.

The rearrangement uses TRBV9 and TRBJ2-1; D gene ambiguous. Germline CDR1 is SGDLS and CDR2 is YYNGEE. Between the trimmed V and J ends, which lost 4 bases and 1 base, there was a span of 12 bases. The CDR3 totals 15 residues. Here the CDR3 reads CASSPRTPSYNEQFF. CDR3 in DNA: TGTGCCAGCAGCCCTCGGACCCCGTCCTACAATGAGCAGTTCTTC. Together with reference TRBV9 and TRBJ2-1, the CDR3 gives the full variable domain: DSGVTQTPKHLITATGQRVTLRCSPRSGDLSVYWYQQSLDQGLQFLIQYYNGEERAKGNILERFSAQQFPDLHSELNLSSLELGDSALYFCASSPRTPSYNEQFFGPGTRLTVL.

This clone is classed as medium-sized. The chain couples TRBV6-2 or TRBV6-3 to TRBJ1-6; tentatively, D is TRBD1 (5 bases). CDR1 MNHEY and CDR2 SVGEGT come from the germline V gene. V gave up 4 bases and J gave up 3 bases, with 13 bases separating them. The CDR3 runs to 16 residues. CDR3 nucleotides: TGTGCCAGCAGTTCTGGGGGAACCAACTATAATTCACCCCTCCACTTT. Its protein product is CASSSGGTNYNSPLHF.

This chain connects TRBV20-1 to TRBJ1-5; a weak D match, TRBD1 (6 bases). The CDR3 is made up of 13 amino acids. Germline V CDR1 and CDR2: DFQATT, SNEGSKA (reference sequence). The V end was cut by 3 bases, the J end by 5 bases, with 11 bases between. CDR3 in DNA: TGCAGTGCTAGTTACAGGGAGGATCAGCCCCAGCATTTT. Protein: CSASYREDQPQHF.